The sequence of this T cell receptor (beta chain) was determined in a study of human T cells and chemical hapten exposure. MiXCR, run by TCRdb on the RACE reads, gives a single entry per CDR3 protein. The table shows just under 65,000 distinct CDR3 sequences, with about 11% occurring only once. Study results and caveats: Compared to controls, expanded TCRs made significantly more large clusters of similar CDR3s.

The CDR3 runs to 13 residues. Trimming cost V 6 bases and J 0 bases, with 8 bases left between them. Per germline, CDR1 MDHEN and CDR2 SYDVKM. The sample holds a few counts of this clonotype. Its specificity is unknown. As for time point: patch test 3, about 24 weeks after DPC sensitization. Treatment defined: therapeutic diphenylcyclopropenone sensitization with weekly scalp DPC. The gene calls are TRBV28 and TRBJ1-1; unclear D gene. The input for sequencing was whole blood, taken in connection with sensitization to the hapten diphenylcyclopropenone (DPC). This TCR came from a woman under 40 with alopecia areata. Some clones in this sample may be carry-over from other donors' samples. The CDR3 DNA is TGTGCCAGCAGCCCTCAATTGAACACTGAAGCTTTCTTT. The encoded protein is CASSPQLNTEAFF.